This is a list of T cell receptor beta chains from one sample in a study of identical twins. One entry per CDR3 protein, called by TCRdb with MiXCR from the 5' RACE reads. The data show about 730,000 distinct CDR3 sequences, with roughly 20% seen just once and approximately 4.5% held by the top ten. This sample was also put to use in a study of T cells expressing NK-cell markers.

Sequenced input: PBMCs. These TCRs come from a woman aged 18-29 years in good health. The CDR3 runs from the conserved cysteine through the conserved F or W. Fields, in order: V gene, clone size, J gene, D gene, CDR3 DNA, CDR3 protein. D genes are given only for firm matches. A row's size may be missing; if present it is once, few, many or a size class.

V: TRBV6-2/TRBV6-3
size: NA
J: TRBJ2-7
D: NA
DNA: TGTGCCAGCCACCCCGACACAAACCTCACGACAGGTTTTTCCTACGAGCAGTACTTC
CDR3: CASHPDTNLTTGFSYEQYF

V: TRBV12-3/TRBV12-4
size: NA
J: TRBJ2-5
D: TRBD2
DNA: TGTGCCAGCAGTTTTAGGAGCGGGGGGTACCGAGAGACCCAGTACTTC
CDR3: CASSFRSGGYRETQYF

V: TRBV20-1
size: NA
J: TRBJ2-7
D: TRBD2
DNA: TGCAGTGCCTGGGGCCAGGGGACTAGCGGGAGAATCGAGCAGTACTTC
CDR3: CSAWGQGTSGRIEQYF

V: TRBV24-1
size: NA
J: TRBJ2-3
D: NA
DNA: TGTGCCACCAGTGACTTTACCGGTACGCAGTATTTT
CDR3: CATSDFTGTQYF

V: TRBV29-1
size: few
J: TRBJ1-1
D: NA
DNA: TGCAGCGTCCCGGGCTCCTCCACTGAAGCTTTCTTT
CDR3: CSVPGSSTEAFF

V: TRBV10-3
size: many
J: TRBJ2-7
D: NA
DNA: TGTGCCATCAGTATCGGACAGATCTACGAGCAGTACTTC
CDR3: CAISIGQIYEQYF

V: TRBV29-1
size: NA
J: TRBJ2-5
D: TRBD2
DNA: TGCAGCGTTGAAGGACGACTAGCGGGGGGGCAGAGAGAGACCCAGTACTTC
CDR3: CSVEGRLAGGQRETQYF

V: TRBV15
size: NA
J: TRBJ2-1
D: NA
DNA: TGTGCCACCAGCAGAGATTGGGGGTCCTACAATGAGCAGTTCTTC
CDR3: CATSRDWGSYNEQFF

V: TRBV21-1
size: NA
J: TRBJ2-7
D: NA
DNA: TGTGCCAGCTGCCCCCCTCGATCGGGACAGGGGGTTTACGAGCAGTACTTC
CDR3: CASCPPRSGQGVYEQYF

V: TRBV5-6
size: many
J: TRBJ2-1
D: TRBD1
DNA: TGTGCCAGCAGCACCGGGACAGGGAATGAGCAGTTCTTC
CDR3: CASSTGTGNEQFF

V: TRBV7-9
size: many
J: TRBJ1-2
D: TRBD1
DNA: TGTGCCAGCAGCTTACAGGGGGCGAACTATGGCTACACCTTC
CDR3: CASSLQGANYGYTF

V: TRBV12-3/TRBV12-4
size: few
J: TRBJ2-3
D: NA
DNA: TGTGCCAGCAAAGCTTACACAGATACGCAGTATTTT
CDR3: CASKAYTDTQYF

V: TRBV7-2
size: few
J: TRBJ1-6
D: NA
DNA: TGTGCCAGCAGCTATGAGGGGAATTCACCCCTCCACTTT
CDR3: CASSYEGNSPLHF

V: TRBV4-2
size: NA
J: TRBJ2-7
D: NA
DNA: TGTGCCAGCAGCCAAGTGGCGGCGGGGCGCCCCTACGAGCAGTACTTC
CDR3: CASSQVAAGRPYEQYF

V: TRBV20-1
size: NA
J: TRBJ2-3
D: NA
DNA: TGCAGTGGGGTCGGGAGCGTCGCTGATACGCAGTATTTT
CDR3: CSGVGSVADTQYF

V: TRBV30
size: NA
J: TRBJ1-2
D: NA
DNA: TGTGCCGGCCCCAAGACCGACCCGGTAGAGGACTATGGCTACACCTTC
CDR3: CAGPKTDPVEDYGYTF

V: TRBV7-9
size: NA
J: TRBJ2-7
D: NA
DNA: TGTGCCAGCAGCTTAGGGTCGGGGGACTACGAGCAGTACTTC
CDR3: CASSLGSGDYEQYF

V: TRBV2
size: NA
J: TRBJ2-1
D: NA
DNA: TGTGCCAGCAGTGAAGGAGGCTGGGGGCAGAAGGAGAATGAGCAGTTCTTC
CDR3: CASSEGGWGQKENEQFF

V: TRBV12-3/TRBV12-4
size: NA
J: TRBJ2-1
D: NA
DNA: TGTGCCAGCAGTCGCGGGGTGGGCAGGGACTACAATGAGCAGTTCTTC
CDR3: CASSRGVGRDYNEQFF

V: TRBV7-9
size: NA
J: TRBJ2-7
D: NA
DNA: TGTGCCAGCACCCCTGACACGTCCTCCTACGAGCAGTACTTC
CDR3: CASTPDTSSYEQYF

V: TRBV20-1
size: few
J: TRBJ1-1
D: TRBD1
DNA: TGCAGTGCTAGGGGAACAGGGGCCACTGAAGCTTTCTTT
CDR3: CSARGTGATEAFF

V: TRBV12-3/TRBV12-4
size: NA
J: TRBJ2-7
D: NA
DNA: TGTGCCAGCAGCCCCCCCCCCTTCGGCTACGAGCAGTACTTC
CDR3: CASSPPPFGYEQYF

V: TRBV20-1
size: NA
J: TRBJ1-2
D: TRBD1
DNA: TGCAGTGCCCCGATACAGGGGGCGAGCGGCTACACCTTC
CDR3: CSAPIQGASGYTF

V: TRBV5-1
size: few
J: TRBJ2-3
D: TRBD2
DNA: TGCGCCAGCAGCTTCCGTAGCGGGGGTTCCTCTAGCACAGATACGCAGTATTTT
CDR3: CASSFRSGGSSSTDTQYF

V: TRBV7-9
size: many
J: TRBJ1-1
D: NA
DNA: TGTGCCAGCAGCTTAAACGTGAACACTGAAGCTTTCTTT
CDR3: CASSLNVNTEAFF

V: TRBV9
size: NA
J: TRBJ2-7
D: TRBD2
DNA: TGTGCCAGCAGCGGAGGGGGAACTAGCGGGAGGCGCTCCTACGAGCAGTACTTC
CDR3: CASSGGGTSGRRSYEQYF

V: TRBV11-2
size: few
J: TRBJ2-1
D: NA
DNA: TGTGCCAGCAGCCACCCGTTCGGTTCGCGGGCGTCCTCCTACAATGAGCAGTTCTTC
CDR3: CASSHPFGSRASSYNEQFF

V: TRBV10-3
size: NA
J: TRBJ2-7
D: NA
DNA: TGTGCCATCAGTGAGGTGGCTCGGCTAGCCGTCGAGCAGTACTTC
CDR3: CAISEVARLAVEQYF

V: TRBV4-1
size: NA
J: TRBJ2-2
D: NA
DNA: TGCGCCAGCAGCCAAGTTCGAGCGGGCTACCGTACCGGGGAGCTGTTTTTT
CDR3: CASSQVRAGYRTGELFF

V: TRBV20-1
size: few
J: TRBJ1-2
D: NA
DNA: TGCAGTGCTGAACAGGGCTATGGCTACACCTTC
CDR3: CSAEQGYGYTF

V: TRBV28
size: few
J: TRBJ1-1
D: NA
DNA: TGTGCCAGCAGTTTAAATGGTGAAGCTTTCTTT
CDR3: CASSLNGEAFF

V: TRBV25-1
size: many
J: TRBJ1-1
D: NA
DNA: TGTGCCAGCAGCGCGGGGAGTGGGACTGAAGCTTTCTTT
CDR3: CASSAGSGTEAFF

V: TRBV6-1
size: once
J: TRBJ1-2
D: NA
DNA: TGTGCCAGCAGCCCAGGGACGAGCATTCATGGCTACACCTTC
CDR3: CASSPGTSIHGYTF

V: TRBV29-1
size: NA
J: TRBJ1-1
D: NA
DNA: TGCAGCGCCCGCGGGGGGAGCATCAAATTGGGCACTGAAGCTTTCTTT
CDR3: CSARGGSIKLGTEAFF

V: TRBV29-1
size: NA
J: TRBJ2-2
D: NA
DNA: TGCAGCGTTGAAAAAGGTCTCAACACCGGGGAGCTGTTTTTT
CDR3: CSVEKGLNTGELFF

V: TRBV2
size: NA
J: TRBJ2-7
D: NA
DNA: TGTGCCAGCAGTGAAGCGCGGGACTCAGGCCGGGGGCAGTACTTC
CDR3: CASSEARDSGRGQYF

V: TRBV7-2
size: few
J: TRBJ2-6
D: NA
DNA: TGTGCCAGCAGCCCCGACACTGGGGCCAACGTCCTGACTTTC
CDR3: CASSPDTGANVLTF

V: TRBV15
size: NA
J: TRBJ2-7
D: TRBD1
DNA: TGTGCCACCAGCAGAGAGAGGGGACAGGTGGTTCCCTACGAGCAGTACTTC
CDR3: CATSRERGQVVPYEQYF

V: TRBV5-1
size: many
J: TRBJ2-3
D: TRBD2
DNA: TGCGCCAGCAGCTATTACTCTAGCGGGTATACAGATACGCAGTATTTT
CDR3: CASSYYSSGYTDTQYF

V: TRBV9
size: once
J: TRBJ2-1
D: TRBD1
DNA: TGTGCCAGCAGCGTGACGGGACAGGGGGTGGATGAGCAGTTCTTC
CDR3: CASSVTGQGVDEQFF

V: TRBV9
size: NA
J: TRBJ1-1
D: NA
DNA: TGTGCCAGCAGCGAGGGCAGTGGAACTGAAGCTTTCTTT
CDR3: CASSEGSGTEAFF

V: TRBV30
size: few
J: TRBJ2-3
D: NA
DNA: TGTGCCTGGGAAGCGACAGATACGCAGTATTTT
CDR3: CAWEATDTQYF

V: TRBV10-3
size: NA
J: TRBJ1-2
D: NA
DNA: TGTGCCATCAGTGAGTTCGAAGGGATCCATGGCTACACCTTC
CDR3: CAISEFEGIHGYTF

V: TRBV7-2
size: NA
J: TRBJ2-7
D: NA
DNA: TGTGCCAGCAGCCGCGGCGGGCGTCACCACGAGCAGTACTTC
CDR3: CASSRGGRHHEQYF

V: TRBV6-5
size: few
J: TRBJ2-1
D: TRBD2
DNA: TGTGCCAGCCGGGAGGGAGCCGAGCAGTTCTTC
CDR3: CASREGAEQFF

V: TRBV5-1
size: few
J: TRBJ2-1
D: NA
DNA: TGCGCCAGCAGCTCCCTTGGGGGATTCGGGGGACCACGATACAATGAGCAGTTCTTC
CDR3: CASSSLGGFGGPRYNEQFF

V: TRBV7-9
size: few
J: TRBJ2-7
D: TRBD1
DNA: TGTGCCAGCAGCTTAGACGGACAGGGGGCCCTCGAGCAGTACTTC
CDR3: CASSLDGQGALEQYF

V: TRBV20-1
size: few
J: TRBJ2-3
D: TRBD2
DNA: TGCAGTGCTATCCGGGGGGGAACAGATACGCAGTATTTT
CDR3: CSAIRGGTDTQYF

V: TRBV7-9
size: few
J: TRBJ2-3
D: NA
DNA: TGTGCCAGCAGCTTAGACGGGGAGGATACGCAGTATTTT
CDR3: CASSLDGEDTQYF

V: TRBV20-1
size: many
J: TRBJ2-1
D: NA
DNA: TGCAGTGCTACCGGGACCCATGACTACAATGAGCAGTTCTTC
CDR3: CSATGTHDYNEQFF

V: TRBV19
size: few
J: TRBJ1-5
D: NA
DNA: TGTGCCAGTAGCCTGGTACAGGGAAGAGACCAGCCCCAGCATTTT
CDR3: CASSLVQGRDQPQHF

V: TRBV29-1
size: NA
J: TRBJ2-7
D: TRBD1
DNA: TGCAGCGTTACAGGGGCCGGCGAGCAGTACTTC
CDR3: CSVTGAGEQYF

V: TRBV6-2/TRBV6-3
size: many
J: TRBJ2-7
D: NA
DNA: TGTGCCAGCTCCCTGTCGGGGTTGTACGAGCAGTACTTC
CDR3: CASSLSGLYEQYF

V: TRBV4-3
size: NA
J: TRBJ2-3
D: TRBD2
DNA: TGCGCCAGCAGCCAGGCCCCGGGACTAGACATTCAGCATACGCAGTATTTT
CDR3: CASSQAPGLDIQHTQYF

V: TRBV21-1
size: NA
J: TRBJ1-1
D: NA
DNA: TGTGCCAGCAGCAAAGGAGGGCAGAGTGCCACTGAAGCTTTCTTT
CDR3: CASSKGGQSATEAFF

V: TRBV4-3
size: once
J: TRBJ2-1
D: NA
DNA: TGCGCCAGCAGCCAAGGCTCACGGAGCTCCTACAATGAGCAGTTCTTC
CDR3: CASSQGSRSSYNEQFF

V: TRBV4-3
size: few
J: TRBJ2-3
D: NA
DNA: TGCGCCAGCAGCCAACGAGGAGCGGGCACAGATACGCAGTATTTT
CDR3: CASSQRGAGTDTQYF

V: TRBV12-3/TRBV12-4
size: NA
J: TRBJ2-2
D: NA
DNA: TGTGCCAGCAGTTTACTGGGGCACCGGGAGCTGTTTTTT
CDR3: CASSLLGHRELFF

V: TRBV20-1
size: NA
J: TRBJ2-1
D: TRBD1
DNA: TGCAGTGCTAGACTCGACAGGGGGCGTCACCATGAGCAGTTCTTC
CDR3: CSARLDRGRHHEQFF

V: TRBV9
size: NA
J: TRBJ2-1
D: TRBD2
DNA: TGTGCCAGCAGCGCCTACCGCGGGAGTATCAATGAGCAGTTCTTC
CDR3: CASSAYRGSINEQFF